This TCR beta chain came from a study of CD8 T cells in Susac syndrome. A quantity of about 0.5 to 1 ug RNA underwent reverse transcription using random hexamers. TCRdb independently ran MiXCR on the immunoSEQ multiplex PCR reads; one entry per CDR3 protein. The sample contains tens of thousands of distinct CDR3 sequences, about 96% of which appear only once. This CDR3 has 16 residues. V trimming: 2 bases; J trimming: 2 bases; junction bases outside the gene matches: 8. This sequence was found in a human donor with Susac syndrome. The source material was CD8+ T cells from PBMCs. The chain combines TRBV23-1 with TRBJ2-5; 7 nucleotides agree with TRBD1. TRBV23-1 is designated an ORF whose function remains uncertain. CDR3 DNA sequence: TGCGCCAGCAGTCAAACCCTTAGACAGGGACAAGAGACCCAGTACTTC. Its translation is CASSQTLRQGQETQYF.